The 32 T cell receptor beta chains listed next were all sequenced from one sample in a study of Graves' ophthalmopathy and Graves' hyperthyroidism. Amplification of the TCR beta CDR3 regions used RNA transcripts (as template). First-round RT-PCR relied on HTBI primers, and a second-round multiplex PCR came next. Via MiXCR, TCRdb re-called the multiplex PCR reads, giving one row per CDR3 protein. The table has 300,000 to 400,000 distinct CDR3 sequences, about a sixth seen once. The material sequenced was peripheral blood. Receptor source: an adult woman with stable Graves' hyperthyroidism.

This clonotype was recorded a few times. A much larger clone sits a single nucleotide away, making a read error possible. V and J are TRBV28 and TRBJ1-2; D gene uncertain. Per the germline V gene, CDR1 is MDHEN and CDR2 is SYDVKM. The CDR3 length is 13 residues. The CDR3 DNA reads as TGTGCCAGCAGTTTAAACAGCCCCTATGACTACACCTTC. Its translation: CASSLNSPYDYTF.

In regard to this clonotype: A much larger clone is a single base away; this may be a read error. The chain recombines TRBV4-1 with TRBJ2-7; possible D gene TRBD2, 6 bases. Germline V gene lookup returns CDR1 MGHRA and CDR2 YSYEKL. This CDR3 comprises 14 residues. CDR3 coding DNA: TGCGCCAGCAGCCTAGGGCTGCGGGGAGCCGAGCAGGACTTC. Protein product: CASSLGLRGAEQDF.

Many counts were recorded for this clonotype. V usage is TRBV6-1 and J usage is TRBJ2-7; the D gene is possibly TRBD2 (5 bases). Germline CDR1 MNHNS, CDR2 SASEGT. The CDR3 loop spans 15 amino acids. The V end lost 7 bases, the J end lost 2 bases, and 18 bases lay between the germline ends. The CDR3 nucleotides read TGTGCCAGCACGCCTACGATGGCGGGTACCTACGAGCAGTACTTC. This encodes CASTPTMAGTYEQYF.

This clonotype was seen at least ten times. The J gene is TRBJ1-1, the V gene TRBV6-1; no clear D. The CDR3 is 15 amino acids. Trimming left V 8 bases short and J 0 bases short, with 16 bases between. CDR1 and CDR2 from the germline V gene are MNHNS and SASEGT. As DNA, the CDR3 is TGTGCCAGCCGTCCAATCACCCTTATGAACACTGAAGCTTTCTTT. This encodes CASRPITLMNTEAFF.

Many counts were recorded for this clonotype. The CDR3 nucleotides read TGTGCCAGCAGCACGCCGGGGGAAGTTGGCTACACCTTC. As protein: CASSTPGEVGYTF. The chain recombines TRBV6-2 or TRBV6-3 with TRBJ1-2, with D maybe TRBD1 (5 bases). Germline V gives CDR1 MNHEY, CDR2 SVGEGT. This CDR3 is 13 amino acids long. The V and J ends lost 6 bases and 7 bases respectively, with 15 bases between them.

This clonotype came up many times. The V gene is TRBV27, the J gene TRBJ2-2; D is uncertain. Per the germline V gene, CDR1 is MNHEY and CDR2 is SMNVEV (reference sequence). The CDR3 extends over 13 amino acids. The V gene lost 2 bases and the J gene lost 5 bases, with 6 bases spanning the gap. The CDR3 here is CASSLMGTGELFF. The CDR3 DNA reads TGTGCCAGCAGTTTAATGGGGACCGGGGAGCTGTTTTTT.

This clonotype was found many times. V and J are TRBV6-2 or TRBV6-3 and TRBJ2-7; D is unresolved. Germline values: CDR1 MNHEY, CDR2 SVGEGT. V was shortened by 0 bases and J by 2 bases, with 11 bases between the two germline ends. CDR3 length: 15 amino acids. The CDR3 sequence: CASSYSRAGTYEQYF. The CDR3 nucleotides are TGTGCCAGCAGTTACTCGCGAGCCGGAACCTACGAGCAGTACTTC.

This clonotype was counted ten times or more. The chain is built from TRBV5-5 and TRBJ1-2; D gene ambiguous. The CDR3 is made up of 13 amino acids. Germline values: CDR1 SGHKS, CDR2 YYEKEE (reference sequence). Trimming stripped 5 bases from V and 2 bases from J, with 10 bases between. The CDR3 region is CASSLRENYGYTF. CDR3 coding DNA: TGTGCCAGCAGTCTTCGGGAAAACTATGGCTACACCTTC. Drawing the rest from reference TRBV5-5 and TRBJ1-2, the complete variable domain is DAGVTQSPTHLIKTRGQQVTLRCSPISGHKSVSWYQQVLGQGPQFIFQYYEKEERGRGNFPDRFSARQFPNYSSELNVNALLLGDSALYLCASSLRENYGYTFGSGTRLTVV.

The sample holds many counts of this clonotype. The gene calls are TRBV2 and TRBJ2-7, with a tentative D call TRBD1 (6 bases). From germline, CDR1 is SNHLY and CDR2 FYNNEI. Trimming cost V 4 bases and J 5 bases, with 15 bases left between them. The CDR3 length is 14 residues. As DNA, the CDR3 is TGTGCCAGCAGTGCTGGGACAAGAGGCCACGAGCAGTACTTC. Amino acid sequence: CASSAGTRGHEQYF.

J is TRBJ2-5 and V is TRBV6-1; D is possibly TRBD2 (6 bases). Germline V gene data show CDR1 as MNHNS and CDR2 as SASEGT. V gave up 6 bases and J gave up 2 bases, with 16 bases separating them. The CDR3 length is 15 residues. This CDR3 is CASRPTSWGQETQYF. For the CDR3, the DNA is TGTGCCAGCAGGCCGACTAGTTGGGGACAAGAGACCCAGTACTTC.

The J gene is TRBJ2-7, the V gene TRBV12-3 or TRBV12-4; 7 nucleotides line up with TRBD1. After removal of 7 bases from V and 3 bases from J, the junction contained 9 bases not matched to a gene. This CDR3 spans 14 amino acids. The CDR3: CASKSTGQNYEQYF. CDR3 coding DNA: TGTGCCAGCAAGTCGACAGGGCAAAACTACGAGCAGTACTTC.

This clonotype was seen ten or more times. This rearrangement joins TRBV28 to TRBJ2-2; the D gene is possibly TRBD1 (6 bases). CDR3 size: 12 residues. With 6 bases removed from V and 4 bases from J, the gap between germline ends came to 6 bases. CDR1 MDHEN and CDR2 SYDVKM come from the germline V gene. The chain's CDR3 is CASRDSTGELFF. The DNA of the CDR3 is TGTGCCAGCAGGGACAGCACCGGGGAGCTGTTTTTT.

This clonotype was counted many times. This chain links TRBV11-2 with TRBJ2-7; D not certain. The CDR3 is 14 amino acids. Deletions cut 1 base from V and 3 bases from J, with 10 bases between. Germline V lookup: CDR1 SGHAT, CDR2 FQNNGV. CDR3 in amino acids: CASSLGASYYEQYF. CDR3 nucleotides: TGTGCCAGCAGCTTAGGGGCTTCATACTACGAGCAGTACTTC.

This clonotype showed up many times. V gene TRBV12-3 or TRBV12-4 combines with J gene TRBJ2-2; D might be TRBD2 (5 bases). This CDR3 region has 16 residues. The V gene lost 6 bases and the J gene lost 1 base, with 15 bases spanning the gap. This CDR3 reads CASSPGRVWNTGELFF. The CDR3 DNA follows: TGTGCCAGCAGCCCCGGGCGGGTATGGAACACCGGGGAGCTGTTTTTT.

This clonotype was counted many times. This chain links TRBV15 with TRBJ1-5, with D tentatively TRBD1 (5 bases). Germline CDR1 and CDR2: LNHNV and YYDKDF (reference sequence). V was shortened by 0 bases and J by 4 bases, with 10 bases between the two germline ends. This CDR3 contains 15 residues. CDR3 DNA sequence: TGTGCCACCAGCAGAGATCGGGGGAAAAATCAGCCCCAGCATTTT. Its protein is CATSRDRGKNQPQHF.

The chain couples TRBV12-3 or TRBV12-4 to TRBJ2-2; D gene ambiguous. Trimming took off 5 bases at V and 2 bases at J, with 12 bases between the two ends. There are 15 residues in the CDR3. The CDR3 sequence is CASSDSSTNTGELFF. CDR3 nucleotides: TGTGCCAGCAGTGACTCATCGACAAACACCGGGGAGCTGTTTTTT.

The V and J genes are TRBV7-8 and TRBJ1-2, with D hard to call. Germline CDR1 SGHVS, CDR2 FQNEAQ. The CDR3 is 15 residues long. Trimming took off 1 base at V and 5 bases at J, with 14 bases between the two ends. The CDR3 DNA reads as TGTGCCAGCAGCTTAGGACGGGGAGTTTGGTATGGCTACACCTTC. The encoded protein is CASSLGRGVWYGYTF.

The sample holds many counts of this clonotype. The V and J genes are TRBV2 and TRBJ1-6; 7 positions match TRBD1. The V gene end was trimmed by 5 bases and the J gene end by 11 bases; junction bases not matched to a gene: 9. Per germline, CDR1 SNHLY and CDR2 FYNNEI. This CDR3 has 14 residues. The CDR3 region is CASSSDRAVAPLHF. The CDR3 DNA sequence: TGTGCCAGCAGTTCCGACAGGGCCGTAGCACCCCTCCACTTT.

Ten or more counts support this clonotype. This chain joins TRBV6-5 and TRBJ2-7, with 9 bases that match TRBD1. The V gene end was trimmed by 9 bases and the J gene end by 0 bases; junction bases not matched to a gene: 6. This CDR3 is built from 14 residues. The germline V gene encodes CDR1 MNHEY and CDR2 SVGAGI. Here the CDR3 DNA reads TGTGCCAGACCCGAGGGACAGGGCTCCTACGAGCAGTACTTC. Protein product: CARPEGQGSYEQYF.

This clonotype was detected ten times or more. The genes are TRBV20-1 and TRBJ2-7; D is possibly TRBD1 or TRBD2 (6 bases each). The germline CDR1 and CDR2 sequences are DFQATT and SNEGSKA (reference sequence). The CDR3 totals 16 residues. Between the trimmed V and J ends, which lost 5 bases and 3 bases, there was a span of 23 bases. CDR3 nucleotides: TGCAGTGCTGGGAGGAACAGGGCGTACTCGCGCTACGAGCAGTACTTC. Amino acid sequence: CSAGRNRAYSRYEQYF.

The sample holds many counts of this clonotype. V usage is TRBV6-5 and J usage is TRBJ2-5; a weak D match, TRBD2 (6 bases). The CDR3 contains 18 residues. The V end lost 5 bases, the J end lost 2 bases, and 24 bases lay between the germline ends. Germline V gene sequence: CDR1 MNHEY, CDR2 SVGAGI. Written as DNA, the CDR3 is TGTGCCAGCAGTAACCCGGGACTCCGGACGTCGGTACAAGAGACCCAGTACTTC. Its translation is CASSNPGLRTSVQETQYF.

This clonotype was observed at least ten times. V and J are TRBV20-1 and TRBJ2-2; TRBD2 agrees at 14 bases. The germline V gene has CDR1 DFQATT and CDR2 SNEGSKA (reference sequence). The CDR3 covers 18 residues. The J segment lost 4 bases and the V segment lost 5 bases, leaving 12 bases of the junction unmatched. CDR3: CSAFHPGLAGVGTGELFF. In DNA, the CDR3 is TGCAGTGCTTTCCATCCGGGACTAGCGGGAGTTGGCACCGGGGAGCTGTTTTTT.

This clonotype was seen many times. The chain joins TRBV20-1 to TRBJ1-1; 9 bases agree with TRBD1. This CDR3 is built from 14 residues. Trimming cost V 0 bases and J 1 base; bases outside gene matches: 0. Germline V gives CDR1 DFQATT, CDR2 SNEGSKA (reference sequence). The CDR3 sequence: CSAREDRGNTEAFF. CDR3 coding DNA: TGCAGTGCTAGAGAGGACAGGGGGAACACTGAAGCTTTCTTT.

In its sample, this clonotype was seen many times. J is TRBJ2-5 and V is TRBV29-1, with D maybe TRBD2 (6 bases). Germline V lookup: CDR1 SQVTM, CDR2 ANQGSEA. Trimming stripped 3 bases from V and 2 bases from J, with 19 bases between. The CDR3 covers 16 residues. CDR3 bases: TGCAGCGTTGAGGGGTTTTCCTTTCGGGGGCAAGAGACCCAGTACTTC. Protein sequence: CSVEGFSFRGQETQYF. Drawing the rest from reference TRBV29-1 and TRBJ2-5, the complete variable domain is SAVISQKPSRDICQRGTSLTIQCQVDSQVTMMFWYRQQPGQSLTLIATANQGSEATYESGFVIDKFPISRPNLTFSTLTVSNMSPEDSSIYLCSVEGFSFRGQETQYFGPGTRLLVL.

This clonotype was seen at least ten times. The chain uses TRBV27 and TRBJ2-3, with no clear D. Germline V CDR1 and CDR2: MNHEY, SMNVEV (reference sequence). V was cut by 6 bases and J by 1 base, with 11 bases left in between. This CDR3 is 14 amino acids long. CDR3 sequence: CASRTGYGTDTQYF. The CDR3 DNA reads as TGTGCCAGCAGGACCGGGTACGGCACAGATACGCAGTATTTT.

This clonotype was observed many times. This chain links TRBV5-1 with TRBJ1-2, with unresolved D. The V gene's germline CDR1 is SGHRS and CDR2 YFSETQ. The V gene lost 1 base and the J gene lost 1 base, with 8 bases spanning the gap. The CDR3 length is 14 residues. The CDR3 sequence: CASSLSSVNYGYTF. For the CDR3, the DNA is TGCGCCAGCAGCTTGAGCTCGGTTAACTATGGCTACACCTTC.

This clonotype has a count of ten or more. The chain has TRBV27 and TRBJ2-2; D is possibly TRBD2 (6 bases). Trimming removed 10 bases at V and 1 base at J, with 22 bases between. Germline V lookup: CDR1 MNHEY, CDR2 SMNVEV (reference sequence). This CDR3 has 17 residues. The CDR3, as DNA: TGTGCCACCACGGGGGAGGCAGGGATAAAGAACACCGGGGAGCTGTTTTTT. Translated, it gives CATTGEAGIKNTGELFF.

This clonotype has ten or more counts. The CDR3 bases are TGCAGCGTTGGGGACACAGGTCTGGGTATTATGAACACTGAAGCTTTCTTT. Protein sequence: CSVGDTGLGIMNTEAFF. The V call is TRBV29-1, the J call TRBJ1-1; weak D call: TRBD1 (6 bases). The CDR3 sequence is 17 residues long. V was shortened by 4 bases and J by 0 bases, with 21 bases between the two germline ends. Germline-derived CDR1 and CDR2 are SQVTM and ANQGSEA. The full variable domain, rest sourced from reference TRBV29-1 and TRBJ1-1, is SAVISQKPSRDICQRGTSLTIQCQVDSQVTMMFWYRQQPGQSLTLIATANQGSEATYESGFVIDKFPISRPNLTFSTLTVSNMSPEDSSIYLCSVGDTGLGIMNTEAFFGQGTRLTVV.

This clonotype appeared a few times. Just one base apart from a much larger clone, this may be a read error. The gene calls are TRBV27 and TRBJ1-5; D is unclear. From germline, CDR1 is MNHEY and CDR2 SMNVEV (reference sequence). This CDR3 contains 12 residues. The CDR3, as DNA: TGTGCCAGCAGTTTATTGGGAGAGCCCCTGCATTTT. It specifies CASSLLGEPLHF.

Details on this clonotype: A read error may account for a junction end that differs from germline. This chain joins TRBV25-1 and TRBJ2-4; TRBD1 aligns across 7 bases. Looked up from germline, CDR1 is MGHDK and CDR2 is SYGVNS. The CDR3 is made up of 17 amino acids. The CDR3 sequence is CASSSRPDRSGKNIKYF. In DNA form, the CDR3 reads TGTGCCAGCAGTAGCCGCCCGGACAGGTCGGGCAAAAACATTAAGTACTTC.

This clonotype occurred many times. This sequence joins TRBV10-3 and TRBJ2-5, with 12 bases matching TRBD1. This CDR3 has 13 amino acids. The V and J ends lost 7 bases and 5 bases, in that order; junction bases with no gene match: 2. Per the germline V gene, CDR1 is ENHRY and CDR2 is SYGVKD. The CDR3 loop is CAIMGQGAETQYF. The CDR3, as DNA: TGTGCCATCATGGGACAGGGGGCGGAGACCCAGTACTTC.

This clonotype was detected many times. The chain carries TRBV6-5 and TRBJ1-6; 11 nucleotides line up with TRBD1. The trim removed 2 bases at V and 9 bases at J, leaving 6 bases unmatched. The germline CDR1 and CDR2 sequences are MNHEY and SVGAGI. The CDR3 runs 16 residues. CDR3 in amino acids: CASSYGSGQGVSPLHF. DNA of the CDR3: TGTGCCAGCAGTTACGGGTCGGGACAGGGGGTTTCACCCCTCCACTTT.